Detailed here is one TCR beta chain. This entry comes from a study of blood T cell repertoires in COVID-19. The wider study: Whether acute or convalescent, the COVID-19 samples came from the United States, Italy and Spain. T cells, B-cell-depleted T cells, or PBMCs provided the cDNA or gDNA that served as material.

Germline CDR1 is GTSNPN and CDR2 is SVGIG (reference sequence). This CDR3 region has 14 residues. V was trimmed by 3 bases and J by 5 bases, leaving 11 bases between them. Original methodology: Reference gene primer amplification yielded estimated nucleated cell counts. Method: immunoSEQ multiplex PCR; TCRdb's copy keeps in-frame clones and lacks some. For V, J and clone size, that table is used; D and trimming come from the DNA. This sample has roughly 87,000 clones; approximately 86% occur once, and the top ten carry more than 4%. The chain uses TRBV30 and TRBJ1-6; tentatively, D is TRBD1 (6 bases). This receptor was identified in a man aged 35 to 55 with acute or convalescent COVID-19. The material sequenced was peripheral blood. The CDR3: CAWRIGTNNSPLHF. The DNA of the CDR3 is TGTGCCTGGAGGATTGGGACAAATAATTCACCCCTCCACTTT.